Reported below is one T cell receptor (beta chain). Its target is unknown. Repertoires were generated with immunoSEQ multiplex PCR, while TCRdb's copy carries only in-frame clones and drops some. The data contain about 13,000 clones, over 75% of them singletons. This sample is drawn from a study of PD-1 blockade in classical Hodgkin lymphoma. Overall study findings and caveats: Why the repertoires differ is still unclear, perhaps disease activity or prior therapy. CD4+ TCR diversity, unlike CD8+, climbed significantly by C4D1.

Trimming stripped 6 bases from V and 7 bases from J, with 10 bases between. This CDR3 contains 11 residues. CDR1 is SGDLS and CDR2 is YYNGEE in the germline V gene. Autologous stem cell transplantation was followed by relapse in every patient, and brentuximab vedotin exposure varied. The patients, who had relapsed/refractory classical Hodgkin lymphoma, achieved best responses of complete response, partial response or progressive disease. The source of this sequence is a human donor with classical Hodgkin lymphoma. The chain couples TRBV9 to TRBJ1-2; weak D call: TRBD1 (5 bases). The specimen comprised peripheral blood mononuclear cells (PBMCs), sampled at baseline. The CDR3 loop reads CASTGQIGYTF. The CDR3 DNA reads TGTGCCAGCACGGGGCAGATTGGCTACACCTTC.